This T cell receptor (beta chain) was identified during a study of molecular identifiers for immune sequencing clone quantification. TCRdb independently ran MiXCR on the PCR reads; one entry per CDR3 protein. There are approximately 500,000 distinct CDR3 sequences in the sample; 25% occur only once, and under 0.85% lies in the top ten. This clonotype was recorded many times. Germline-derived CDR1 and CDR2 are SGHAT and FQNNGV. The CDR3 has 12 amino acids. Deletions cut 5 bases from V and 5 bases from J, with 7 bases between. The chain links TRBV11-2 to TRBJ2-4, with D perhaps matching TRBD1 (6 bases). The receptor's source is a human donor in good health. Some libraries in this study had Jurkat cell RNA spiked in. The sequencing sample was made of naive CD8+ T cells from blood, with Jurkat cell RNA spiked in. Stated subset: FACS-sorted CD8+CD4-CCR7+CD45RA+ naive T cells. The CDR3 bases are TGTGCCAGCAGCCACAGGGAAAACATTCAGTACTTC. It codes for CASSHRENIQYF.